Following are 16 T cell receptor beta chains from one sample sequenced in a study of T cells in localized non-small cell lung cancer. The data were produced by immunoSEQ multiplex PCR, yet TCRdb's version contains in-frame clones alone and is incomplete. The sample holds tens of thousands of clones, around 90% seen once. Sequencing was performed on peripheral blood, taken before any cancer treatment. All receptors come from a man aged 35 to 70 with stage I squamous cell lung carcinoma.

This chain joins TRBV7-6 and TRBJ2-1; D call uncertain. V was clipped by 1 base and J by 6 bases, with 4 bases between them. The CDR3 length is 12 residues. The germline V gene encodes CDR1 SGHVS and CDR2 FNYEAQ. The CDR3 sequence is CASSLDLNEQFF. In DNA, the CDR3 is TGTGCCAGCAGCTTAGACCTCAATGAGCAGTTCTTC. Looking up the rest from reference TRBV7-6 and TRBJ2-1 gives the full variable domain: GAGVSQSPRYKVTKRGQDVALRCDPISGHVSLYWYRQALGQGPEFLTYFNYEAQQDKSGLPNDRFSAERPEGSISTLTIQRTEQRDSAMYRCASSLDLNEQFFGPGTRLTVL.

This clone was observed once. The CDR3: CASSLGPVTYEQYF. CDR3 DNA sequence: TGTGCCAGCAGCTTAGGTCCAGTAACCTACGAGCAGTACTTC. The chain recombines TRBV13 with TRBJ2-7; D gene uncertain. The germline V gene encodes CDR1 PRHDT and CDR2 FYEKMQ (reference sequence). The CDR3 covers 14 residues. V lost 0 bases, J lost 2 bases, and 8 bases lay in between.

This chain joins TRBV11-2 and TRBJ2-5; 9 bases agree with TRBD2. Looked up from germline, CDR1 is SGHAT and CDR2 is FQNNGV. Germline trimming cut 2 bases from V and 5 bases from J; bases unmatched to any gene: 6. The CDR3 has 15 residues. CDR3 residues: CASSLHPGLAETQYF. The CDR3 nucleotides read TGTGCCAGCAGCTTACATCCGGGACTAGCTGAGACCCAGTACTTC.

This chain uses TRBV11-2 with TRBJ2-7, with unresolved D. CDR3 length equals 11 residues. The V gene lost 5 bases and the J gene lost 5 bases, with 7 bases spanning the gap. Germline V gene sequence: CDR1 SGHAT, CDR2 FQNNGV. The chain's CDR3 is CASSNRDEQYF. The CDR3 region has the DNA TGTGCCAGCAGCAACCGGGACGAGCAGTACTTC.

The chain recombines TRBV11-2 with TRBJ2-1; 7 bases map to TRBD1. The germline CDR1 and CDR2 sequences are SGHAT and FQNNGV. The J segment lost 6 bases and the V segment lost 0 bases, leaving 2 bases of the junction unmatched. The CDR3 is 14 amino acids. The CDR3 sequence: CASSLDRQGNEQFF. Here the CDR3 DNA reads TGTGCCAGCAGCTTAGACAGACAGGGCAATGAGCAGTTCTTC.

The genes are TRBV7-2 and TRBJ1-3; possibly TRBD1 for D (5 bases). CDR3 size: 13 residues. V was clipped by 10 bases and J by 2 bases, with 12 bases between them. In germline, CDR1 is SGHTA, CDR2 FQGNSA. CDR3 residues: CATREVTGNTIYF. CDR3 sequence (DNA): TGTGCCACCAGGGAAGTAACTGGAAACACCATATATTTT.

The chain is built from TRBV4-3 and TRBJ2-3, with TRBD2 matching over 9 bases. CDR1 and CDR2 from the germline V gene are LGHNA and YSLEER. This CDR3 is 17 amino acids long. V was clipped by 0 bases and J by 0 bases; unmatched bases: 4. CDR3 nucleotides: TGCGCCAGCAGCCAAGATCAGGGACTAGCAAGCACAGATACGCAGTATTTT. Amino acids: CASSQDQGLASTDTQYF.

The chain couples TRBV29-1 to TRBJ2-7; tentatively, D is TRBD1 or TRBD2 (5 bases each). Germline V gene lookup returns CDR1 SQVTM and CDR2 ANQGSEA. V shed 6 bases and J shed 0 bases, with 18 bases lying between them. The CDR3 is 15 amino acids. The CDR3 nucleotides are TGCAGCGTCGCCGGGACCGTAAAAGACTCCTACGAGCAGTACTTC. Translating gives CSVAGTVKDSYEQYF.

The V and J genes are TRBV10-3 and TRBJ2-4, with 8 bases lining up with TRBD2. Germline assignment: CDR1 ENHRY and CDR2 SYGVKD. CDR3 size: 16 residues. V dropped 5 bases and J dropped 9; count of bases not matched to a gene: 15. This chain's CDR3 is CAISTGQSGRGGIQYF. The CDR3 nucleotides are TGTGCCATCAGTACCGGCCAGAGCGGGAGAGGGGGCATTCAGTACTTC.

The rearrangement uses TRBV11-3 and TRBJ1-1; no reliable D call. Germline-derived CDR1 and CDR2 are SGHNT and YENEEA. The CDR3 runs 12 residues. V lost 5 bases and J lost 10, with 14 bases in between. CDR3 region: CASSLGIGRAFF. The CDR3 coding sequence is TGTGCCAGCAGCCTAGGCATAGGGCGAGCTTTCTTT.

The V and J genes are TRBV2 and TRBJ2-2, with a weak D call TRBD2 (5 bases). Germline assignment: CDR1 SNHLY and CDR2 FYNNEI. CDR3 length equals 14 residues. V was trimmed by 8 bases and J by 0 bases, leaving 10 bases between them. CDR3 sequence (DNA): TGTGCCAGCCTCCGGGATCCGAACACCGGGGAGCTGTTTTTT. Its protein is CASLRDPNTGELFF.

The chain uses TRBV5-6 and TRBJ1-2; no reliable D call. The CDR3 runs 15 residues. Germline lookup yields CDR1 SGHDT and CDR2 YYEEEE. V gave up 4 bases and J gave up 0 bases, with 13 bases separating them. The CDR3 spells CASSPGQTTNYGYTF. As DNA, the CDR3 is TGTGCCAGCAGCCCGGGCCAGACAACTAACTATGGCTACACCTTC.

This clone was observed a single time. The V call is TRBV6-5, the J call TRBJ1-3, with D unclear. V lost 2 bases, J lost 0 bases, and 5 bases lay in between. CDR1 MNHEY and CDR2 SVGAGI come from the germline V gene. CDR3 length: 14 residues. As DNA, the CDR3 is TGTGCCAGCAGTTACGACGGCTCTGGAAACACCATATATTTT. It is translated as CASSYDGSGNTIYF.

This clone was recorded once. The rearrangement joins TRBV30 to TRBJ1-4, with D possibly TRBD1 on 6 matching bases. CDR3 length equals 16 residues. Trimming removed 0 bases at V and 0 bases at J, with 11 bases between. The germline V gene encodes CDR1 GTSNPN and CDR2 SVGIG (reference sequence). CDR3 in amino acids: CAWSVLRGSTNEKLFF. In DNA, the CDR3 is TGTGCCTGGAGTGTTCTTAGGGGGTCAACTAATGAAAAACTGTTTTTT.

This chain uses TRBV19 with TRBJ1-2, with D tentatively TRBD1 (5 bases). Germline CDR1 reads LNHDA; CDR2 reads SQIVND (reference sequence). The ends were cut back, 4 bases at V and 4 bases at J, with 7 bases in the middle. CDR3 length: 12 residues. The CDR3 protein is CASSRQSYGYTF. In DNA, the CDR3 is TGTGCCAGTAGTAGACAGAGCTATGGCTACACCTTC. The full variable domain, its missing parts supplied by reference TRBV19 and TRBJ1-2, is DGGITQSPKYLFRKEGQNVTLSCEQNLNHDAMYWYRQDPGQGLRLIYYSQIVNDFQKGDIAEGYSVSREKKESFPLTVTSAQKNPTAFYLCASSRQSYGYTFGSGTRLTVV.

This rearrangement joins TRBV7-2 to TRBJ2-1; D remains ambiguous. Trimming pared 1 base from V and 7 bases from J, leaving 5 bases between. CDR1 is SGHTA, CDR2 FQGNSA, per germline. The CDR3 runs 12 residues. DNA of the CDR3: TGTGCCAGCAGCTTAGACTCTAATGAGCAGTTCTTC. Its protein is CASSLDSNEQFF.